This TCR beta chain appears in the sequencing data of a study of radiotherapy plus CTLA-4 blockade in lung cancer. Germline CDR1 SGHTA, CDR2 FQGTGA. Deletions cut 0 bases from V and 3 bases from J, with 7 bases between. The CDR3 runs 14 residues. CTLA-4 blockade with ipilimumab, together with focal radiation, was given to patients with chemo-refractory metastatic non-small-cell lung cancer. Assay used: immunoSEQ multiplex PCR; TCRdb lists only in-frame clones, some missing. The sample has 95,000 to 150,000 clones, more than 80% seen once. The chain combines TRBV7-3 with TRBJ2-3; maybe TRBD2 (5 bases). The TCR originated in a human donor with non-small cell lung cancer that progressed on radiotherapy plus ipilimumab. This sample comprised peripheral blood, obtained from a patient treated with radiotherapy plus ipilimumab. Here the CDR3 reads CASSLTTTTDTQYF. The CDR3 bases are TGTGCCAGCAGCTTAACGACTACGACAGATACGCAGTATTTT.